What follows are 13 T cell receptor beta chains derived from one specimen sequenced in a study of blood T cell repertoires in COVID-19 (dated by TCRdb to 2020 to 2022). The library was generated by the immunoSEQ multiplex PCR assay. Not all clones reach the TCRdb copy of this immuneACCESS table, which keeps in-frame sequences only. Checked studies attribute under half of the gap to unresolved V genes and leave the rest unexplained. The table for this sample lists about 140,000 clones; roughly four fifths of them were counted only once. The ten largest clonotypes hold around 3.7% of the sample. Material for sequencing was PBMCs or T cells enriched from blood (not recorded which). The source is a woman in her 50s with acute COVID-19.

For the CDR3, the DNA is TGTGCCAGCAGCCTCCAGGTCGGTGGGTATTACAATGAGCAGTTCTTC. Translated: CASSLQVGGYYNEQFF. This chain uses TRBV7-8 with TRBJ2-1; no firm D call. The V and J ends lost 5 bases and 4 bases respectively, with 18 bases between them. This CDR3 contains 16 residues. The germline V gene encodes CDR1 SGHVS and CDR2 FQNEAQ.

The chain is built from TRBV7-8 and TRBJ1-1, with 8 positions matching TRBD1. The CDR3 is 16 amino acids. CDR1 and CDR2 from the germline V gene are SGHVS and FQNEAQ. V shed 5 bases and J 1 base; nucleotides not matched to a gene: 9. CDR3 protein: CASSPRQGIGNTEAFF. The CDR3 DNA sequence: TGTGCCAGCAGCCCTCGACAGGGGATAGGGAACACTGAAGCTTTCTTT.

The chain combines TRBV7-2 with TRBJ1-6; TRBD1 agrees at 11 bases. CDR1 and CDR2 from the germline V gene are SGHTA and FQGNSA. The CDR3 is 17 amino acids. J lost 5 bases, V lost 7 bases, and 10 bases had no gene match. The CDR3 protein is CASTTGQGAYNNSPLHF. The CDR3 coding sequence is TGTGCCAGCACCACCGGACAGGGGGCCTACAATAATTCACCCCTCCACTTT.

The rearrangement joins TRBV4-2 to TRBJ1-5, with D unclear. This CDR3 contains 17 residues. V was clipped by 4 bases and J by 9 bases, with 25 bases between them. Germline V gene sequence: CDR1 LGHNA, CDR2 YNFKEQ. The CDR3 DNA reads as TGTGCCAGCAGCCCGACTCGAGACGGAAGTCTGCGGGGGCCCCAGCATTTT. Its translation is CASSPTRDGSLRGPQHF.

The V and J genes are TRBV5-8 and TRBJ2-3; no reliable D call. The germline V gene encodes CDR1 SGHTS and CDR2 YDEGEE. The CDR3 covers 15 residues. Trimming pared 2 bases from V and 5 bases from J, leaving 15 bases between. The CDR3 loop is CASSLPILYEDTQYF. CDR3 DNA: TGTGCCAGCAGCTTACCTATACTCTACGAAGATACGCAGTATTTT.

This clone was detected only a few times. The chain joins TRBV5-1 to TRBJ2-7; D possibly corresponds to TRBD1 (5 bases). CDR1 is SGHRS and CDR2 is YFSETQ in the germline V gene. Trimming pared 0 bases from V and 2 bases from J, leaving 6 bases between. The CDR3 sequence is 13 residues long. The CDR3 loop reads CASSLGGPYEQYF. Written as DNA, the CDR3 is TGCGCCAGCAGCTTGGGGGGCCCCTACGAGCAGTACTTC.

V usage is TRBV28 and J usage is TRBJ2-7; TRBD2 aligns across 8 bases. Germline CDR1 MDHEN, CDR2 SYDVKM. CDR3 length equals 14 residues. V gave up 7 bases and J gave up 0 bases; unmatched junction bases: 5. CDR3 in amino acids: CASTRGGSSYEQYF. The CDR3 region has the DNA TGTGCCAGCACCCGGGGGGGTAGCTCCTACGAGCAGTACTTC.

The chain is built from TRBV9 and TRBJ2-7, with D maybe TRBD2 (5 bases). V was pared by 0 bases and J by 5 bases, with 12 bases between. CDR1 is SGDLS and CDR2 is YYNGEE in the germline V gene. The CDR3 runs 14 residues. DNA of the CDR3: TGTGCCAGCAGCGTAGACCCCCGGGGAGACGAGCAGTACTTC. Its protein product is CASSVDPRGDEQYF.

The genes are TRBV27 and TRBJ2-7; tentatively, D is TRBD2 (5 bases). V lost 2 bases and J lost 1, with 15 bases in between. The germline CDR1 and CDR2 sequences are MNHEY and SMNVEV (reference sequence). The CDR3 has 16 amino acids. In nucleotides, the CDR3 is TGTGCCAGCAGTTTAGGGCGAGGGTCACCTTCCTACGAGCAGTACTTC. It translates to CASSLGRGSPSYEQYF.

The V call is TRBV21-1, the J call TRBJ1-2; TRBD1 was called by the table and not checked on the DNA. TRBV21-1 is noted as a pseudogene. This CDR3 has 15 amino acids. CDR3 residues: CASSNGGDRAYGYTF. As DNA, the CDR3 is TGTGCCAGCAGCAATGGGGGCGACAGGGCCTATGGCTACACCTTC.

The CDR3 loop reads CASSQEGVSRTDTQYF. The CDR3 bases are TGTGCCAGCAGCCAAGAGGGTGTTAGTCGCACAGATACGCAGTATTTT. J is TRBJ2-3 and V is TRBV11-2, with D possibly TRBD2 on 5 matching bases. Germline values: CDR1 SGHAT, CDR2 FQNNGV. The CDR3 is made up of 16 amino acids. Trimming took off 5 bases at V and 1 base at J, with 16 bases between the two ends.

The rearrangement joins TRBV4-1 to TRBJ1-3; TRBD1 agrees at 9 bases. The CDR3 covers 16 residues. The V segment lost 3 bases and the J segment 0 bases; nucleotides outside the gene matches: 3. CDR1 and CDR2 (germline): MGHRA, YSYEKL. The CDR3 DNA is TGCGCCAGCAGCCAGACAGGGGGAGACTCTGGAAACACCATATATTTT. This encodes CASSQTGGDSGNTIYF.

This chain joins TRBV7-3 and TRBJ2-3, with D uncertain. The V gene lost 3 bases and the J gene lost 4 bases, with 11 bases spanning the gap. The CDR3 has 14 residues. Germline CDR1 and CDR2: SGHTA and FQGTGA. CDR3 DNA: TGTGCCAGCAGCTTTACCCCTTCGGCAGATACGCAGTATTTT. Translating gives CASSFTPSADTQYF.